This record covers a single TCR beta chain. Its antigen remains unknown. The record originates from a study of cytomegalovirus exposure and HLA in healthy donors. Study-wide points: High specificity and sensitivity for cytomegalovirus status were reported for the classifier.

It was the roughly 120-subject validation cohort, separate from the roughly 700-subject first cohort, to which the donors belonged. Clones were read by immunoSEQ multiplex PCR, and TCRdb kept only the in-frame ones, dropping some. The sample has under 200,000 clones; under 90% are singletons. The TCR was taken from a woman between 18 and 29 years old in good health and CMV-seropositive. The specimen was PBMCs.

CDR3 protein: CASSLLKNTIYF. CDR3 sequence (DNA): TGTGCCAGCAGCTTATTAAAAAACACCATATATTTT. The genes are TRBV11-2 and TRBJ1-3; D unresolved. The CDR3 totals 12 residues. Per germline, CDR1 SGHAT and CDR2 FQNNGV. The ends were cut back, 2 bases at V and 6 bases at J, with 5 bases in the middle.